The 24 T cell receptor beta chains below come from one sample, sequenced in a study of shared clonotypes between healthy human individuals. Sequencing was performed with immunoSEQ multiplex PCR; in TCRdb, only in-frame clones are kept and a portion is missing. The table shows around 550,000 clones, with almost 97% occurring only once. Sequencing was done on a sample of naive CD4+ T cells sorted from blood. Regarding subset: CD45RA+ positively selected. These receptors were obtained from a woman in her 30s in good health.

This rearrangement joins TRBV2 to TRBJ2-7; D may match TRBD1 or TRBD2 (5 bases each). With 4 bases removed from V and 3 bases from J, the gap between germline ends came to 7 bases. There are 12 residues in the CDR3. Germline V CDR1 and CDR2: SNHLY, FYNNEI. The CDR3 protein is CASSGDGYEQYF. CDR3 nucleotides: TGTGCCAGCAGTGGGGACGGCTACGAGCAGTACTTC.

This clone was observed a single time. The rearrangement uses TRBV4-2 and TRBJ2-1, with 10 bases aligning to TRBD2. CDR3 length: 16 amino acids. The J segment lost 7 bases and the V segment lost 0 bases, leaving 6 bases of the junction unmatched. The germline gives CDR1 LGHNA, CDR2 YNFKEQ. CDR3 amino acids: CASSQEASGSSNEQFF. The CDR3 DNA is TGTGCCAGCAGCCAAGAGGCTAGCGGGAGTAGTAATGAGCAGTTCTTC.

The genes are TRBV7-9 and TRBJ2-1, with 10 bases aligning to TRBD1. The V segment lost 5 bases and the J segment 9 bases; nucleotides outside the gene matches: 7. The CDR3 has 14 residues. Looked up from germline, CDR1 is SEHNR and CDR2 is FQNEAQ (reference sequence). CDR3 loop: CASSATGGFGEQFF. CDR3 nucleotides: TGTGCCAGCAGCGCGACAGGGGGCTTTGGTGAGCAGTTCTTC.

J is TRBJ1-3 and V is TRBV6-1; D is uncertain. The length of the CDR3 is 16 residues. The V gene's germline CDR1 is MNHNS and CDR2 SASEGT. Deletions cut 2 bases from V and 0 bases from J, with 11 bases between. This chain's CDR3 is CASSEQHANSGNTIYF. CDR3 in DNA: TGTGCCAGCAGTGAACAGCACGCCAACTCTGGAAACACCATATATTTT.

The rearrangement uses TRBV5-6 and TRBJ2-3, with no clear D. Germline values: CDR1 SGHDT, CDR2 YYEEEE. The CDR3 sequence is 15 residues long. V was pared by 0 bases and J by 0 bases, with 8 bases between. CDR3 DNA sequence: TGTGCCAGCAGCTTGGTGCGCTACAGCACAGATACGCAGTATTTT. Protein sequence: CASSLVRYSTDTQYF.

The rearrangement links TRBV2 to TRBJ2-7; possibly TRBD1 for D (6 bases). Trimming left V 4 bases short and J 3 bases short, with 13 bases between. The germline V gene encodes CDR1 SNHLY and CDR2 FYNNEI. The CDR3 consists of 14 residues. The CDR3, as DNA: TGTGCCAGCAGTGGGCAGGGGATCGGCTACGAGCAGTACTTC. Amino acid sequence: CASSGQGIGYEQYF.

The gene calls are TRBV5-1 and TRBJ2-5; either TRBD1 or TRBD2 may supply D (5 bases each). The J call may be in error: the DNA end matches TRBJ2-7 better. CDR1 SGHRS and CDR2 YFSETQ come from the germline V gene. CDR3 length: 15 residues. For the CDR3, the DNA is TGCGCCAGCAGCCCACGTCACGGGGCCAACCACGAGCAGTACTTC. This translates into CASSPRHGANHEQYF.

The chain couples TRBV19 to TRBJ2-7; the D is unclear. CDR1 and CDR2 from the germline V gene are LNHDA and SQIVND (reference sequence). The CDR3 is 15 residues long. V was shortened by 6 bases and J by 2 bases, with 17 bases between the two germline ends. CDR3 nucleotides: TGTGCCAGTAGCAACGGGTTTTCGCCAGCCTACGAGCAGTACTTC. Translated: CASSNGFSPAYEQYF.

This chain connects TRBV28 to TRBJ2-7; 9 bases agree with TRBD1. The CDR3 has 14 amino acids. V was pared by 5 bases and J by 4 bases, with 6 bases of the junction left unmatched. Per the germline V gene, CDR1 is MDHEN and CDR2 is SYDVKM. Here the CDR3 DNA reads TGTGCCAGCAGTACGGGACAGGGAGGTTACGAGCAGTACTTC. This gives the protein CASSTGQGGYEQYF.

The chain links TRBV19 to TRBJ2-7; 9 bases map to TRBD2. Germline V gives CDR1 LNHDA, CDR2 SQIVND (reference sequence). Trimming took 2 bases from V and 1 from J; bases not matched to a gene: 0. The CDR3 contains 14 residues. The CDR3, as DNA: TGTGCCAGTAGTATAACTAGCGGGTCCTACGAGCAGTACTTC. Translating it yields CASSITSGSYEQYF.

This clone has just one count. The rearrangement uses TRBV7-8 and TRBJ2-7, with TRBD2 matching 11 bases. The germline V gene has CDR1 SGHVS and CDR2 FQNEAQ. V trimming: 1 base; J trimming: 2 bases; junction bases outside the gene matches: 7. This CDR3 comprises 17 residues. CDR3 coding DNA: TGTGCCAGCAGCTTAGGGGGCACTAGCGGGAGTACCTACGAGCAGTACTTC. This sequence encodes CASSLGGTSGSTYEQYF. The whole variable domain, filled in from reference TRBV7-8 and TRBJ2-7, reads GAGVSQSPRYKVAKRGQDVALRCDPISGHVSLFWYQQALGQGPEFLTYFQNEAQLDKSGLPSDRFFAERPEGSVSTLKIQRTQQEDSAVYLCASSLGGTSGSTYEQYFGPGTRLTVT.

The V call is TRBV19, the J call TRBJ2-1, with D hard to call. Looked up from germline, CDR1 is LNHDA and CDR2 is SQIVND (reference sequence). This CDR3 contains 13 residues. V was shortened by 2 bases and J by 6 bases, with 8 bases between the two germline ends. The CDR3 DNA follows: TGTGCCAGTAGTATACGGCGCCTCAATGAGCAGTTCTTC. Protein: CASSIRRLNEQFF.

The chain couples TRBV5-1 to TRBJ2-7, with TRBD2 matching over 12 bases. Germline values: CDR1 SGHRS, CDR2 YFSETQ. The V segment lost 3 bases and the J segment 1 base; nucleotides outside the gene matches: 8. This CDR3 is built from 17 residues. CDR3 nucleotide sequence: TGCGCCAGCAGCTCTCGACCGACTAGCGGGAGTTCCTACGAGCAGTACTTC. Its translation is CASSSRPTSGSSYEQYF.

V usage is TRBV30 and J usage is TRBJ1-2, with 12 bases that match TRBD1. Losses at the gene ends were 5 bases for V and 14 bases for J; bases not matched to a gene: 18. Looked up from germline, CDR1 is GTSNPN and CDR2 is SVGIG (reference sequence). The CDR3 has 15 amino acids. The CDR3 loop is CAWGTGGAVISLGTF. CDR3 sequence (DNA): TGTGCCTGGGGGACAGGGGGCGCAGTTATATCTCTGGGAACCTTC.

The chain uses TRBV21-1 and TRBJ2-7. TRBV21-1 is noted as a pseudogene. The CDR3 extends over 15 amino acids. The CDR3 here is CASSKGGHRSYEQYF. DNA of the CDR3: TGTGCCAGCAGCAAAGGAGGGCACAGGTCGTACGAGCAGTACTTC.

The count of this clone is one. J is TRBJ1-2 and V is TRBV4-1, with 10 bases that match TRBD1. The CDR3 is made up of 16 amino acids. V was clipped by 4 bases and J by 1 base; unmatched bases: 6. Germline values: CDR1 MGHRA, CDR2 YSYEKL. In DNA, the CDR3 is TGCGCCAGCAGCCGGGGACAGGGGCCTTTTAACTATGGCTACACCTTC. This translates into CASSRGQGPFNYGYTF.

V gene TRBV2 combines with J gene TRBJ1-2; 10 bases align to TRBD1. Germline V CDR1 and CDR2: SNHLY, FYNNEI. The ends lost 6 bases at V and 2 bases at J; junction bases unmatched: 6. This CDR3 has 15 residues. The CDR3 DNA reads TGTGCCAGCAGGGAACCGGGACAGGGGAACTATGGCTACACCTTC. Amino acids: CASREPGQGNYGYTF.

This rearrangement joins TRBV11-2 to TRBJ2-7; D is uncertain. CDR1 is SGHAT and CDR2 is FQNNGV in the germline V gene. Trimming pared 5 bases from V and 2 bases from J, leaving 4 bases between. CDR3 size: 11 residues. The CDR3 DNA sequence: TGTGCCAGCAGCCTCACCTACGAGCAGTACTTC. Protein: CASSLTYEQYF.

The rearrangement links TRBV5-4 to TRBJ1-1; 8 nucleotides align to TRBD1. Germline CDR1 is SGHNT and CDR2 is YYREEE (reference sequence). V trimming: 0 bases; J trimming: 4 bases; junction bases outside the gene matches: 5. This CDR3 has 15 amino acids. CDR3 sequence reads: CASSLGQGARTEAFF. The CDR3, as DNA: TGTGCCAGCAGCTTGGGTCAGGGGGCTCGCACTGAAGCTTTCTTT.

The chain recombines TRBV5-4 with TRBJ2-7; TRBD2 is a possible D gene (5 bases). Germline V gene sequence: CDR1 SGHNT, CDR2 YYREEE (reference sequence). The CDR3 is 14 amino acids. Trimming took 3 bases from V and 0 from J, leaving 10 bases between them. CDR3 coding DNA: TGTGCCAGCAGCTCATCCGGGATCTCCTACGAGCAGTACTTC. Translation: CASSSSGISYEQYF.

The chain is built from TRBV7-8 and TRBJ1-1; tentative D call: TRBD1 (6 bases). The CDR3 runs 16 residues. Germline V CDR1 and CDR2: SGHVS, FQNEAQ. V was shortened by 5 bases and J by 8 bases, with 24 bases between the two germline ends. In DNA, the CDR3 is TGTGCCAGCAGCATTAGCCTGGGGACATTTTGGCCCGAAGCTTTCTTT. Translated: CASSISLGTFWPEAFF.

This clone was seen just once. This chain joins TRBV5-8 and TRBJ1-5; 7 bases line up with TRBD1. The CDR3 sequence is 14 residues long. The V gene end was trimmed by 4 bases and the J gene end by 7 bases; junction bases not matched to a gene: 8. Germline V CDR1 and CDR2: SGHTS, YDEGEE. CDR3 loop: CASSLGTAKQPQHF. The CDR3 DNA follows: TGTGCCAGCAGCCTTGGGACAGCCAAGCAGCCCCAGCATTTT.

Notes on this clone: Other DNA sequences in this specimen translate into the identical CDR3. The chain joins TRBV5-1 to TRBJ2-3; 10 bases match TRBD1. Germline assignment: CDR1 SGHRS and CDR2 YFSETQ. V lost 0 bases and J lost 0; bases outside the gene matches: 1. This CDR3 spans 16 amino acids. CDR3 region: CASSLGQGASTDTQYF. The CDR3 nucleotides are TGCGCCAGCAGCTTGGGACAGGGGGCGAGCACAGATACGCAGTATTTT.

The V gene is TRBV29-1, the J gene TRBJ2-7; D call uncertain. The CDR3 totals 11 residues. Germline CDR1 and CDR2: SQVTM and ANQGSEA. Trimming cost V 3 bases and J 3 bases, with 6 bases left between them. The CDR3 protein is CSVDSGYEQYF. The DNA of the CDR3 is TGCAGCGTTGATTCGGGCTACGAGCAGTACTTC.